These 27 T cell receptor beta chains share one sample of origin, sequenced in a study of Graves' ophthalmopathy and Graves' hyperthyroidism. CDR3 regions of TCR beta were amplified from RNA transcripts. First-round RT-PCR with HTBI primers preceded a second-round multiplex PCR. TCRdb reanalysed the multiplex PCR reads using MiXCR and keeps one entry per CDR3 protein. The table lists 900,000 to 1,200,000 distinct CDR3 sequences, 35% to 45% of them singletons. Sequencing was done on a sample of peripheral blood or thyroid tissue (not recorded which). The receptors stem from an adult man with Graves' hyperthyroidism.

For this clonotype: A junction end diverges from the germline sequence, so it may reflect a read error. The chain couples TRBV10-2 to TRBJ2-5; 8 positions agree with TRBD2. This CDR3 has 15 residues. Germline CDR1 is WSHSY and CDR2 is SAAADI. The CDR3 bases are TGTGCCAGCAGTGTCAGCGGGGGAGGCCGGGAGACCCAGTACTTC. Translation: CASSVSGGGRETQYF.

The rearrangement links TRBV5-1 to TRBJ2-7; 8 nucleotides match TRBD1. Germline loops: CDR1 SGHRS, CDR2 YFSETQ. The CDR3 extends over 16 amino acids. The ends lost 0 bases at V and 5 bases at J; junction bases unmatched: 10. This CDR3 reads CASSLGILDRDHEQYF. The CDR3 nucleotides are TGCGCCAGCAGCTTGGGCATTCTGGACAGGGACCACGAGCAGTACTTC. The full variable domain, in which reference TRBV5-1 and TRBJ2-7 provide the parts outside the CDR3, is KAGVTQTPRYLIKTRGQQVTLSCSPISGHRSVSWYQQTPGQGLQFLFEYFSETQRNKGNFPGRFSGRQFSNSRSEMNVSTLELGDSALYLCASSLGILDRDHEQYFGPGTRLTVT.

This clonotype was observed many times. The rearrangement joins TRBV20-1 to TRBJ1-2, with D possibly TRBD1 on 5 matching bases. The CDR3 loop spans 13 amino acids. V was trimmed by 3 bases and J by 4 bases, leaving 12 bases between them. CDR1 and CDR2 from the germline V gene are DFQATT and SNEGSKA (reference sequence). The CDR3 DNA reads as TGCAGTGCTAGCCTCCCAGGGTTCTATGGCTACACCTTC. Its protein is CSASLPGFYGYTF.

CDR3 sequence (DNA): TGCAGTGCTAGACACCCCCGGGACACCCCCTGGAAGCAGTACTTC. It is translated as CSARHPRDTPWKQYF. The gene calls are TRBV20-1 and TRBJ2-7; D might be TRBD1 (6 bases). The germline gives CDR1 DFQATT, CDR2 SNEGSKA (reference sequence). Trimming removed 2 bases at V and 8 bases at J, with 22 bases between. The CDR3 sequence is 15 residues long.

This clonotype was observed a few times. The chain recombines TRBV6-1 with TRBJ1-5; TRBD1 agrees at 10 bases. The germline V gene has CDR1 MNHNS and CDR2 SASEGT. V was pared by 6 bases and J by 4 bases, with 6 bases of the junction left unmatched. The CDR3 loop spans 15 amino acids. CDR3 sequence reads: CASSADRGENQPQHF. As DNA, the CDR3 is TGTGCCAGCAGCGCGGACAGGGGGGAAAATCAGCCCCAGCATTTT.

To note about this clonotype: Lacking the conserved final phenylalanine or tryptophan, this CDR3 likely reflects a read error. The limits of the CDR3 on the DNA are not certain, so only TCRdb's listed CDR3 is given. The chain joins TRBV11-2 to TRBJ2-5. Germline CDR1 is SGHAT and CDR2 is FQNNGV. Termini included, the CDR3 measures 8 amino acids. The CDR3 region is CASSTKPP.

In its sample, this clonotype was seen many times. The V and J genes are TRBV19 and TRBJ1-2, with D uncertain. The CDR3 runs 15 residues. Deletions cut 8 bases from V and 0 bases from J, with 16 bases between. Germline V gene sequence: CDR1 LNHDA, CDR2 SQIVND (reference sequence). CDR3 residues: CASLTPGASNYGYTF. CDR3 nucleotides: TGTGCCAGTCTTACACCAGGAGCCTCTAACTATGGCTACACCTTC.

The CDR3 sequence: CATSDPGRGTGELFF. Written as DNA, the CDR3 is TGTGCCACCAGTGATCCGGGACGGGGGACCGGGGAGCTGTTTTTT. The rearrangement links TRBV24-1 to TRBJ2-2, with D tentatively TRBD2 (6 bases). Trimming left V 3 bases short and J 5 bases short, with 12 bases between. Germline V lookup: CDR1 KGHDR, CDR2 SFDVKD. This CDR3 has 15 residues.

Concerning this clonotype: A junction boundary mismatches the germline segment, possibly from a read error. V and J are TRBV7-9 and TRBJ2-7; TRBD2 matches 9 bases. Germline V lookup: CDR1 SEHNR, CDR2 FQNEAQ (reference sequence). This CDR3 spans 13 amino acids. As DNA, the CDR3 is TGTGCCAGCAGCCTCGGACTAGCGAGCGAGCAGCACTTC. It yields the protein CASSLGLASEQHF.

The CDR3 coding sequence is TGCAGTGGCCGACGGGGTATGGGTAACACCGGGGAGCTGTTTTTT. Protein product: CSGRRGMGNTGELFF. The V gene is TRBV20-1, the J gene TRBJ2-2, with D perhaps TRBD2 (5 bases). The V end was cut by 7 bases, the J end by 2 bases, with 17 bases between. CDR1 and CDR2 from the germline V gene are DFQATT and SNEGSKA (reference sequence). CDR3 length equals 15 residues.

V usage is TRBV7-2 and J usage is TRBJ1-2; no clear D gene. The CDR3 has 15 amino acids. The germline V gene has CDR1 SGHTA and CDR2 FQGNSA. The V end lost 5 bases, the J end lost 5 bases, and 18 bases lay between the germline ends. CDR3 sequence (DNA): TGTGCCAGCAGCCGTGACCACGGAGACGGGTATGGCTACACCTTC. This encodes CASSRDHGDGYGYTF.

In this sample, this clonotype turned up a few times. V usage is TRBV9 and J usage is TRBJ2-2; D unresolved. In germline, CDR1 is SGDLS, CDR2 YYNGEE. The CDR3 spans 16 residues. The V and J ends lost 4 bases and 6 bases respectively, with 19 bases between them. CDR3 sequence reads: CASSSAPGLGAGELFF. The CDR3 DNA reads TGTGCCAGCAGCTCCGCCCCCGGGCTTGGGGCCGGGGAGCTGTTTTTT.

This chain uses TRBV10-2 with TRBJ1-6; 7 nucleotides match TRBD1. The V and J ends lost 2 bases and 9 bases, in that order; junction bases with no gene match: 7. The CDR3 runs to 15 residues. Germline CDR1 is WSHSY and CDR2 is SAAADI. CDR3: CASSENRGQFSPLHF. In nucleotides, the CDR3 is TGCGCCAGCAGTGAGAACAGGGGACAATTTTCACCCCTCCACTTT.

The chain joins TRBV4-1 to TRBJ1-3; D remains ambiguous. The V gene lost 0 bases and the J gene lost 0 bases, with 6 bases spanning the gap. The CDR3 has 15 amino acids. Germline CDR1 and CDR2: MGHRA and YSYEKL. CDR3 sequence reads: CASSQDRDSGNTIYF. The CDR3 nucleotides read TGCGCCAGCAGCCAAGATAGAGACTCTGGAAACACCATATATTTT.

This clonotype has more than one count but fewer than ten. The chain couples TRBV28 to TRBJ2-7; tentative D call: TRBD1 (6 bases). Trimming shortened V by 6 bases and J by 0 bases, and 12 bases separated the two germline ends. This CDR3 is 14 amino acids long. Per germline, CDR1 MDHEN and CDR2 SYDVKM. CDR3 DNA: TGTGCCAGCAGGTGGACAGTTGACTCCTACGAGCAGTACTTC. Translated: CASRWTVDSYEQYF.

The CDR3 region has the DNA TGTGCCAGCAGCTTGACAACGCCCTACGAGCAGTACTTC. This sequence encodes CASSLTTPYEQYF. J is TRBJ2-7 and V is TRBV7-2, with D uncertain. The CDR3 length is 13 residues. CDR1 and CDR2 from the germline V gene are SGHTA and FQGNSA. Trimming removed 3 bases at V and 2 bases at J, with 8 bases between.

This clonotype was picked up a small number of times. This sequence joins TRBV20-1 and TRBJ2-2, with 7 bases lining up with TRBD2. With V trimmed by 3 bases and J by 8 bases, 6 bases remained unmatched. This CDR3 spans 13 amino acids. CDR1 and CDR2 (germline): DFQATT, SNEGSKA (reference sequence). In DNA, the CDR3 is TGCAGTGCTAGCCGGCCTAGCGGAGGGGAGCTGTTTTTT. Protein product: CSASRPSGGELFF.

This clonotype was recorded many times. The chain uses TRBV7-2 and TRBJ2-7; D is ambiguous. V was pared by 5 bases and J by 3 bases, with 8 bases between. CDR3 length: 12 residues. Germline assignment: CDR1 SGHTA and CDR2 FQGNSA. The CDR3 nucleotides are TGTGCCAGCAGCCCAAGTCACTACGAGCAGTACTTC. Translation: CASSPSHYEQYF.

The chain combines TRBV15 with TRBJ1-5, with 7 bases fitting TRBD1. V lost 4 bases to trimming and J lost 0 bases; unmatched junction nucleotides: 9. CDR1 and CDR2 from the germline V gene are LNHNV and YYDKDF (reference sequence). The CDR3 spans 17 residues. The DNA for the CDR3 is TGTGCCACCAGCAAGAGAGACAGGGACTATAGCAATCAGCCCCAGCATTTT. It codes for CATSKRDRDYSNQPQHF. Complete variable domain (other parts from reference TRBV15 and TRBJ1-5): DAMVIQNPRYQVTQFGKPVTLSCSQTLNHNVMYWYQQKSSQAPKLLFHYYDKDFNNEADTPDNFQSRRPNTSFCFLDIRSPGLGDTAMYLCATSKRDRDYSNQPQHFGDGTRLSIL.

Comments on this clonotype: It may be a read error: a sequence one base away is much more abundant. The conserved final phenylalanine or tryptophan is absent from the CDR3, which likely points to a read error. The chain links TRBV10-3 to TRBJ1-2; unclear D gene. The CDR3 runs 13 residues. Germline CDR1 and CDR2: ENHRY and SYGVKD. Written as DNA, the CDR3 is TGTGCCAGCAGTGATGCGACGAACTATGGCTACACCCTC. It codes for CASSDATNYGYTL.

A single count supports this clonotype. V gene TRBV2 combines with J gene TRBJ1-4; D gene ambiguous. V was clipped by 4 bases and J by 11 bases, with 11 bases between them. The CDR3 length is 12 residues. Looked up from germline, CDR1 is SNHLY and CDR2 is FYNNEI. The CDR3 nucleotides read TGTGCCAGCAGTGTGGGAGTTGGGAAACTGTTTTTT. Amino acids: CASSVGVGKLFF.

As regards this clonotype: This may be a read error: a much more frequent sequence differs by one nucleotide. This sequence joins TRBV13 and TRBJ2-5; 13 bases are a match to TRBD2. Germline V gene data show CDR1 as PRHDT and CDR2 as FYEKMQ (reference sequence). The CDR3 is 15 amino acids. The CDR3 nucleotides are TGTGCCAGCAGCGGAAACGGACTAGCGGGGGAGACCCCGTACTTC. This encodes CASSGNGLAGETPYF. Using reference TRBV13 and TRBJ2-5 for the parts outside the CDR3, the full variable domain is AAGVIQSPRHLIKEKRETATLKCYPIPRHDTVYWYQQGPGQDPQFLISFYEKMQSDKGSIPDRFSAQQFSDYHSELNMSSLELGDSALYFCASSGNGLAGETPYFGPGTRLLVL.

There are many counts of this clonotype. The chain carries TRBV7-9 and TRBJ1-1; D not resolved. The CDR3 loop spans 14 amino acids. Germline CDR1 reads SEHNR; CDR2 reads FQNEAQ (reference sequence). Trimming left V 2 bases short and J 10 bases short, with 17 bases between. This CDR3 reads CASSLRPGTRRAFF. The CDR3 bases are TGTGCCAGCAGCTTAAGACCCGGAACCCGGAGAGCTTTCTTT.

About this clonotype itself: This may be a read error: a much more frequent sequence differs by one nucleotide. The chain uses TRBV5-1 and TRBJ1-1; no clear D. V lost 7 bases, J lost 11 bases, and 18 bases lay in between. From germline, CDR1 is SGHRS and CDR2 YFSETQ. The CDR3 has 12 amino acids. CDR3 sequence reads: CASGREDGLAFF. DNA of the CDR3: TGCGCCAGCGGCCGGGAGGACGGGCTTGCTTTCTTT.

This clonotype has a count of ten or more. The chain joins TRBV7-2 to TRBJ2-6; D remains ambiguous. Germline V gives CDR1 SGHTA, CDR2 FQGNSA. Trimming shortened V by 4 bases and J by 0 bases, and 10 bases separated the two germline ends. The CDR3 has 16 residues. In nucleotides, the CDR3 is TGTGCCAGCAGCTCGAATCGTCACTCTGGGGCCAACGTCCTGACTTTC. Translated: CASSSNRHSGANVLTF.

This clonotype was seen ten or more times. This chain uses TRBV11-2 with TRBJ1-1; 9 nucleotides match TRBD1. This CDR3 region has 19 residues. V trimming: 2 bases; J trimming: 3 bases; junction bases outside the gene matches: 16. Germline V lookup: CDR1 SGHAT, CDR2 FQNNGV. CDR3 nucleotides: TGTGCCAGCAGCTTATCGTTTCCCGATCCGGGACAGGGATACACTGAAGCTTTCTTT. Encoded protein: CASSLSFPDPGQGYTEAFF.

V usage is TRBV29-1 and J usage is TRBJ1-5; D gene ambiguous. CDR1 is SQVTM and CDR2 is ANQGSEA in the germline V gene. The V end lost 2 bases, the J end lost 14 bases, and 22 bases lay between the germline ends. There are 14 residues in the CDR3. The CDR3 DNA follows: TGCAGCGTTGAAATTAGCGGAGCACCACACTACGAGCATTTT. Amino acid sequence: CSVEISGAPHYEHF.